These 8 T cell receptor beta chains share one sample of origin, sequenced in a study of T cells in Graves' hyperthyroidism and ophthalmopathy. TCR beta CDR3 regions were amplified from RNA transcripts. The HTBI primer set drove a first-round RT-PCR of the TCR CDR3. TCRdb analysed the multiplex PCR reads with MiXCR anew, one entry per CDR3 protein. Found here are over 300,000 distinct CDR3 sequences, around 13% of them singletons; the top ten hold about a third. Sequenced sample: blood. These receptors were taken from a woman aged 40-49 years with Graves' ophthalmopathy.

This clonotype was counted ten times or more. The chain combines TRBV24-1 with TRBJ2-1, with 9 bases fitting TRBD1. Germline CDR1 and CDR2: KGHDR and SFDVKD. The CDR3 is made up of 17 amino acids. V gave up 3 bases and J gave up 6 bases; unmatched junction bases: 11. DNA of the CDR3: TGTGCCACCAGTGATATCCCGGGACAGGGTTGGAGCAATGAGCAGTTCTTC. Amino acids: CATSDIPGQGWSNEQFF.

This clonotype was observed a handful of times. The V call is TRBV30, the J call TRBJ1-1, with D maybe TRBD1 (6 bases). V lost 4 bases, J lost 7 bases, and 13 bases lay in between. This CDR3 is 12 amino acids long. Germline V gene lookup returns CDR1 GTSNPN and CDR2 SVGIG (reference sequence). The chain's CDR3 is CAWTGQYYEAFF. The CDR3 DNA is TGTGCCTGGACCGGACAGTACTATGAAGCTTTCTTT.

This clonotype was seen ten or more times. The rearrangement uses TRBV28 and TRBJ2-1, with TRBD2 identical over 8 bases. Trimming cost V 6 bases and J 4 bases; bases outside gene matches: 5. Germline V gene lookup returns CDR1 MDHEN and CDR2 SYDVKM. The CDR3 length is 14 residues. Written as DNA, the CDR3 is TGTGCCAGCAGGTCGGGAGGGCCTTACAATGAGCAGTTCTTC. Protein product: CASRSGGPYNEQFF.

The rearrangement uses TRBV4-1 and TRBJ2-3; TRBD1 agrees at 7 bases. CDR1 is MGHRA, CDR2 YSYEKL, per germline. J gave up 1 base and V 5 bases, and 6 bases lay outside the gene matches. The CDR3 is made up of 15 amino acids. This CDR3 reads CASSAQGDRTDTQYF. Written as DNA, the CDR3 is TGCGCCAGCAGCGCCCAGGGGGACCGCACAGATACGCAGTATTTT.

This clonotype showed up many times. The J gene is TRBJ1-5, the V gene TRBV3-1; weak D call: TRBD1 (5 bases). Per germline, CDR1 LGHDT and CDR2 YNNKEL (reference sequence). The CDR3 consists of 13 residues. Deletions cut 1 base from V and 4 bases from J, with 5 bases between. The CDR3 bases are TGTGCCAGCAGCCAAGGGACAAATCAGCCCCAGCATTTT. This translates into CASSQGTNQPQHF.

The rearrangement links TRBV9 to TRBJ2-1, with 7 bases fitting TRBD2. J lost 2 bases, V lost 3 bases, and 11 bases had no gene match. CDR3 length: 17 residues. Germline-derived CDR1 and CDR2 are SGDLS and YYNGEE. CDR3 region: CASSETILRGAYNEQFF. DNA of the CDR3: TGTGCCAGCAGCGAAACTATTTTACGGGGGGCCTACAATGAGCAGTTCTTC.

This clonotype was counted ten times or more. The chain recombines TRBV7-2 with TRBJ2-2, with D possibly being TRBD1 or TRBD2 (6 bases each). Germline CDR1 and CDR2: SGHTA and FQGNSA. The length of the CDR3 is 15 residues. The ends were cut back, 6 bases at V and 0 bases at J, with 11 bases in the middle. The CDR3 region has the DNA TGTGCCAGCAGTAAGGGGGGTCCGAACACCGGGGAGCTGTTTTTT. Its translation: CASSKGGPNTGELFF.

This clonotype was observed at least ten times. The chain combines TRBV3-1 with TRBJ1-5; D not certain. Germline V gene lookup returns CDR1 LGHDT and CDR2 YNNKEL (reference sequence). With 3 bases removed from V and 5 bases from J, the gap between germline ends came to 8 bases. The CDR3 extends over 13 amino acids. Here the CDR3 DNA reads TGTGCCAGCAGCCATAATGGGTATCAGCCCCAGCATTTT. Residues: CASSHNGYQPQHF.